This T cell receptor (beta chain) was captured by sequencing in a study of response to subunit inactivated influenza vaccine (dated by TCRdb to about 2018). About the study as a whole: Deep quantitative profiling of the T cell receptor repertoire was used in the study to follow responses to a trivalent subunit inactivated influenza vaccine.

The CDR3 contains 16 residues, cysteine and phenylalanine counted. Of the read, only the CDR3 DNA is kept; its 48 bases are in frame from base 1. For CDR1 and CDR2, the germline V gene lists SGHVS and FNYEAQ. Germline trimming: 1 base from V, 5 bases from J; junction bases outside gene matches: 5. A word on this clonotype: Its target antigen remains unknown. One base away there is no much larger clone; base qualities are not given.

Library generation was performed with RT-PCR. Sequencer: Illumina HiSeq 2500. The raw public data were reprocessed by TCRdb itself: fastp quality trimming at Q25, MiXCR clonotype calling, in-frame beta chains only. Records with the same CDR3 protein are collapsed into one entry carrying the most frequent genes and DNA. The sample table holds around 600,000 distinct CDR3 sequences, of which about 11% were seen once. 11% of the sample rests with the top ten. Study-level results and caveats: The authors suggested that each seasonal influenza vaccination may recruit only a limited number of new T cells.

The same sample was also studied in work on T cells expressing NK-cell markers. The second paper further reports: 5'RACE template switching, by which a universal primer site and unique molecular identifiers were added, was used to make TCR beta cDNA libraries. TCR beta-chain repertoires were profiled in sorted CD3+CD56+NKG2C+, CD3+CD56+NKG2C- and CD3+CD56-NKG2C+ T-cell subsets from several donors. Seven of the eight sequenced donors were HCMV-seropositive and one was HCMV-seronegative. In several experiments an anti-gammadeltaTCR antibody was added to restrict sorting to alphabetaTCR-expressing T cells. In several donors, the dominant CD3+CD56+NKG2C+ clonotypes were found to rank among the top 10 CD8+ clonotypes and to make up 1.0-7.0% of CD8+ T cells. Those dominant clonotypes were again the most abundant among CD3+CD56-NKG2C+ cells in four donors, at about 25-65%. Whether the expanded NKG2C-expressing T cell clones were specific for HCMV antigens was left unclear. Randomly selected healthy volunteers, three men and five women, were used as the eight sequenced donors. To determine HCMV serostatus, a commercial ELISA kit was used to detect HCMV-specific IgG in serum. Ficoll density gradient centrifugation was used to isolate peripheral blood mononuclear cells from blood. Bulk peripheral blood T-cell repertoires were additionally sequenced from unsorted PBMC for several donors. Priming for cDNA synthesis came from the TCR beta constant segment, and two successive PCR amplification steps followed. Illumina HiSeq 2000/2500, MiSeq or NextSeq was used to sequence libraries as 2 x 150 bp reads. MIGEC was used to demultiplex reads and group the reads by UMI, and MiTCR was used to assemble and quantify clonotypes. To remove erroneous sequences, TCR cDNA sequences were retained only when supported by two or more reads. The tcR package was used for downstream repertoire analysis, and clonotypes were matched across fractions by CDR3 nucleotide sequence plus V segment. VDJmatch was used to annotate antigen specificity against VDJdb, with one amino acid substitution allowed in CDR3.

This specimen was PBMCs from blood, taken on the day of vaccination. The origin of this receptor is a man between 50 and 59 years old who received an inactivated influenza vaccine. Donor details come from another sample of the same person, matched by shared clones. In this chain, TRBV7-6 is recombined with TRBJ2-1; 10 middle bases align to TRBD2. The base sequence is TGTGCCAGCAGCTTAGAGTCCGGGACTAGCGACAATGAGCAGTTCTTC. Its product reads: CASSLESGTSDNEQFF.